This paragraph reports one T cell receptor beta chain. This receptor's antigen is unknown. No base qualities exist here, and no much larger clone lies one base off it. These data originate in a study of T cell repertoires in cytomegalovirus infection (dated by TCRdb to about 2019). Study-level background: The peptide stimulations were aimed at well-studied HLA-B-restricted epitopes as well as recently identified HLA-C-restricted CMV epitopes, whose presentation resists viral immunomodulation. The HLA type of each donor mattered for the analysis, because public TCR beta signatures pointed to carriage of CMV infection along with the matching HLA type.

The label giving this sample's treatment or condition can be read as: in vitro stimulation with specific CMV peptide epitopes to enrich CMV-specific T cells. Study-level results and caveats: The ex vivo response was dominated by HLA-C-restricted CMV-specific TCR beta clonotypes, which also provided the single most frequent clonotype in two of eight donors. In both this cohort and an independent approximately 350-donor cohort, the cumulative frequency of public TCR beta family members distinguished carriers of CMV infection plus the relevant HLA type.

Based on the germline V gene, the CDR1 and CDR2 sequences are MDHEN and SYDVKM. From its cysteine to its phenylalanine, the CDR3 spans 15 amino acids. Only CDR3 DNA remains: 45 bases, in frame from the first base. For this chain, trimming is 6 bases at the V end and 3 bases at the J end, and the number of junction bases without a gene match is 6. The listed sequencing device is Illumina HiSeq 1500. TCRdb trimmed the raw reads at Q25, called clones with MiXCR and kept productive beta chains. Rows are unified per CDR3 protein, each entry keeping the most common DNA and genes. The sample table contains around 430,000 distinct CDR3 sequences; only one count was recorded for about 42% of them. The ten largest clones capture around 45% of the sample.

The sequencing here drew on cultured PBMCs, taken from culture after CMV antigen stimulation. The chain uses TRBV28 and TRBJ2-2; 8 central bases correspond to TRBD1. This receptor was taken from a human donor in good health (CMV status not recorded). Some clones in this sample may be carry-over from other donors' samples. In nucleotides, the sequence is TGTGCCAGCAGCTGGAACAGGGGGGACACCGGGGAGCTGTTTTTT. Its translation reads: CASSWNRGDTGELFF.